This TCR beta chain was sequenced for a study of T cell responses to AZD1222 COVID-19 vaccine. Notes on the study in general: Donors were largely white British and mainly female; clonal diversity was possibly underestimated. Seropositive status at baseline applied to only 6 or 7 AZD1222 recipients.

Trimming removed 5 bases from V and 2 bases from J, with 12 bases in between. CDR1 and CDR2 from the germline V gene are SGHNT and YYREEE (reference sequence). The CDR3 has 14 residues. To note about this clone: The antigen remains unidentified.

The method was immunoSEQ multiplex PCR; TCRdb's version includes in-frame clones alone and lacks a portion of them. The sample holds over 110,000 clones, 80% to 95% seen once. This receptor was obtained from an adult in good health. The sequencing here drew on peripheral blood, taken on day 0 of AZD1222 vaccination. This sequence joins TRBV5-4 and TRBJ2-3; D is unresolved. CDR3 sequence reads: CASRILGYTDTQYF. CDR3 bases: TGTGCCAGCAGGATTTTGGGGTACACAGATACGCAGTATTTT.